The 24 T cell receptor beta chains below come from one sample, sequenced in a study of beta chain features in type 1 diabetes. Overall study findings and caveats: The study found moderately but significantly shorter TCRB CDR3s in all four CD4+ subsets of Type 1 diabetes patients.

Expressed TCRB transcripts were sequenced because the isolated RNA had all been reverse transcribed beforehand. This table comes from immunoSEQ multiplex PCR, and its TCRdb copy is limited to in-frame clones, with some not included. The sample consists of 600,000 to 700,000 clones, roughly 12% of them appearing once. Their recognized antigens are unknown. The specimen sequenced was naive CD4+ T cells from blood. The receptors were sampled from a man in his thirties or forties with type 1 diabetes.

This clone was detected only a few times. The chain's CDR3 is CASSLDPGTYNEQFF. In DNA form, the CDR3 reads TGTGCCAGCAGCTTAGATCCGGGAACATACAATGAGCAGTTCTTC. This sequence joins TRBV7-2 and TRBJ2-1, with D possibly being TRBD2 (5 bases). The V and J ends lost 1 base and 4 bases respectively, with 11 bases between them. Germline CDR1 reads SGHTA; CDR2 reads FQGNSA. This CDR3 region has 15 residues.

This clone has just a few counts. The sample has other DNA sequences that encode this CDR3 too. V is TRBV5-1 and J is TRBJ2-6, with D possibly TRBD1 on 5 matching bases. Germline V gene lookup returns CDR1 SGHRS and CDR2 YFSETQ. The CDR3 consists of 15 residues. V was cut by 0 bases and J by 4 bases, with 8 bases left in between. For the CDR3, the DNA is TGCGCCAGCAGCTTGGGGACATCGGGGGCCAACGTCCTGACTTTC. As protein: CASSLGTSGANVLTF.

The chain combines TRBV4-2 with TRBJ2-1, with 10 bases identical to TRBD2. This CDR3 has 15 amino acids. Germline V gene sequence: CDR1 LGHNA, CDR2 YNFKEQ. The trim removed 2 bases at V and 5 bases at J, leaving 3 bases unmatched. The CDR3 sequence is CASSQTSGVNNEQFF. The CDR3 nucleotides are TGTGCCAGCAGCCAAACTAGCGGGGTCAACAATGAGCAGTTCTTC.

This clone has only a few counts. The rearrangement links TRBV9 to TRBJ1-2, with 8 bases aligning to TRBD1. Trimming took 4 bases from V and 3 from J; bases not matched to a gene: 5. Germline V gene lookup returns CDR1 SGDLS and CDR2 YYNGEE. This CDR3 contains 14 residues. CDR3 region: CASSSRQGYYGYTF. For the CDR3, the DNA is TGTGCCAGCAGCTCCAGACAGGGGTACTATGGCTACACCTTC.

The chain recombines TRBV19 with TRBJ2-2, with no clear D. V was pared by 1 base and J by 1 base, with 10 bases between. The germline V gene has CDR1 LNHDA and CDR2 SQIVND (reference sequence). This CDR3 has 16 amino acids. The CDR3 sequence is CASSIAGYLNTGELFF. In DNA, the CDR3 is TGTGCCAGTAGTATAGCCGGATACCTGAACACCGGGGAGCTGTTTTTT.

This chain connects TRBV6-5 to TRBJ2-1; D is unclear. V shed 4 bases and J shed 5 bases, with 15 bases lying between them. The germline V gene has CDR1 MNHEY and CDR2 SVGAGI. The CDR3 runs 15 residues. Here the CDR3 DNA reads TGTGCCAGCAGTTTGACCCTTTACCCTCACAATGAGCAGTTCTTC. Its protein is CASSLTLYPHNEQFF.

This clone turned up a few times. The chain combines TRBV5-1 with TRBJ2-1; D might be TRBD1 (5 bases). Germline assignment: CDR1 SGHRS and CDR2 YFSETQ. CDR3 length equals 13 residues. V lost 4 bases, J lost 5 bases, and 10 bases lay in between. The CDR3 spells CASSVDSHNEQFF. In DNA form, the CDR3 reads TGCGCCAGCAGCGTTGACAGCCACAATGAGCAGTTCTTC.

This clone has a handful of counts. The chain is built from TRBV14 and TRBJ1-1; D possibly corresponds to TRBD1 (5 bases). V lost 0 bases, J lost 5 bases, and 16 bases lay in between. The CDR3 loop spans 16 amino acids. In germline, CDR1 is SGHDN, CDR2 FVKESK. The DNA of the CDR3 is TGTGCCAGCAGCCAAGACTTAGGACACCCGATTACTGAAGCTTTCTTT. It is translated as CASSQDLGHPITEAFF.

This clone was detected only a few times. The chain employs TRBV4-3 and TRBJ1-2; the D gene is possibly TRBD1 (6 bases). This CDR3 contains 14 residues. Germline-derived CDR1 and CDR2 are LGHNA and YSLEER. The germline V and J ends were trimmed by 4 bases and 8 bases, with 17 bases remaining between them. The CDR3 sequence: CASSLNWDTGGYTF. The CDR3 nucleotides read TGCGCCAGCAGCCTGAACTGGGACACCGGGGGCTACACCTTC.

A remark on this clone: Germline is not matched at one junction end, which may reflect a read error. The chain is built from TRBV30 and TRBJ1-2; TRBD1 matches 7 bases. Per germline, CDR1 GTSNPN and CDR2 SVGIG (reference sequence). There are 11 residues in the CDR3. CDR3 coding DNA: TGTGCCTGGAGTCTCATGACCGACAGGGCGTTC. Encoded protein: CAWSLMTDRAF.

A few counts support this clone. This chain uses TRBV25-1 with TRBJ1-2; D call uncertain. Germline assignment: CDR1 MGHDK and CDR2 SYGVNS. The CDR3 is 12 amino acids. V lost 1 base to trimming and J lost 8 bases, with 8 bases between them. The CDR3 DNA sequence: TGTGCCAGCAGTGAATTCTGGGCCGGCTACACCTTC. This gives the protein CASSEFWAGYTF.

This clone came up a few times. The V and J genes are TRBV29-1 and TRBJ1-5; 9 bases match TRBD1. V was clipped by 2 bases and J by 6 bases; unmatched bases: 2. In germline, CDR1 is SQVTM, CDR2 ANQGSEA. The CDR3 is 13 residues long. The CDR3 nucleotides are TGCAGCGTTGAAACAGGGGGCGGTCAGCCCCAGCATTTT. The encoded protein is CSVETGGGQPQHF.

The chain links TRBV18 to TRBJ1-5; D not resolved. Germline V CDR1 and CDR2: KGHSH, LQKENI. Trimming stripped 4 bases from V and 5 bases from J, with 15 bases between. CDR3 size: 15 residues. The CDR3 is CASSLEQLGYQPQHF. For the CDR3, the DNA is TGTGCCAGCTCACTCGAGCAGCTCGGCTATCAGCCCCAGCATTTT.

The CDR3 nucleotides are TGTGCCAGCAGCGTAGCGATAGGACTGGCGAACACCGGGGAGCTGTTTTTT. Amino acids: CASSVAIGLANTGELFF. The chain uses TRBV9 and TRBJ2-2; maybe TRBD2 (5 bases). CDR3 length: 17 residues. Deletions cut 0 bases from V and 0 bases from J, with 12 bases between. In germline, CDR1 is SGDLS, CDR2 YYNGEE. The variable domain in full, with the rest retrieved from reference TRBV9 and TRBJ2-2, is DSGVTQTPKHLITATGQRVTLRCSPRSGDLSVYWYQQSLDQGLQFLIQYYNGEERAKGNILERFSAQQFPDLHSELNLSSLELGDSALYFCASSVAIGLANTGELFFGEGSRLTVL.

CDR3: CASSPRTGPEAFF. CDR3 sequence (DNA): TGTGCCAGCAGTCCAAGAACGGGGCCTGAAGCTTTCTTT. The rearrangement links TRBV27 to TRBJ1-1; possibly TRBD1 for D (5 bases). CDR3 length: 13 amino acids. Between the trimmed V and J ends, which lost 5 bases and 6 bases, there was a span of 13 bases. Germline values: CDR1 MNHEY, CDR2 SMNVEV (reference sequence).

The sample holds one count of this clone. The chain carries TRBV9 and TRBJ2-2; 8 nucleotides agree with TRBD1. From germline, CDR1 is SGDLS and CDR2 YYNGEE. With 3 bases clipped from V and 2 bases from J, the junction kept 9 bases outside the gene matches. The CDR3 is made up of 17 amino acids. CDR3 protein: CASSASDRAINTGELFF. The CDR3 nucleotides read TGTGCCAGCAGCGCCTCGGACAGGGCCATAAACACCGGGGAGCTGTTTTTT.

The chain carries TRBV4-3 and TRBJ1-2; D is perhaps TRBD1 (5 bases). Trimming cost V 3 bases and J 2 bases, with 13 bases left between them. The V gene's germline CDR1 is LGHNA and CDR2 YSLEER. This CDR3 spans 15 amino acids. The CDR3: CASSHEGHSNYGYTF. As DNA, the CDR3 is TGCGCCAGCAGCCATGAGGGGCATTCAAACTATGGCTACACCTTC.

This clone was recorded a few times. CDR3 DNA sequence: TGTGCCAGCAGCGCTCGGGGAGATTGGTCGACTGAAGCTTTCTTT. This encodes CASSARGDWSTEAFF. The chain combines TRBV9 with TRBJ1-1, with D unresolved. This CDR3 region has 15 residues. V lost 3 bases and J lost 5, with 17 bases in between. Germline V gene data show CDR1 as SGDLS and CDR2 as YYNGEE. Based on the CDR3 plus reference TRBV9 and TRBJ1-1, the full variable domain is DSGVTQTPKHLITATGQRVTLRCSPRSGDLSVYWYQQSLDQGLQFLIQYYNGEERAKGNILERFSAQQFPDLHSELNLSSLELGDSALYFCASSARGDWSTEAFFGQGTRLTVV.

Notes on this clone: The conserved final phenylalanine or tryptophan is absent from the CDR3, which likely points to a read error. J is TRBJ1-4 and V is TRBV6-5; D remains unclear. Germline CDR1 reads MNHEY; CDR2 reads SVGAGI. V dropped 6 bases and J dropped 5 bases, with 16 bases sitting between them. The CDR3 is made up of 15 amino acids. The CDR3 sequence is CASRGSGGSNEKLFY. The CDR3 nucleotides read TGTGCCAGCAGAGGGTCGGGAGGCAGCAATGAAAAACTGTTTTAT.

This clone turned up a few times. CDR3 sequence (DNA): TGTGCCAGCAGCGGCCCGCCTACTAGCGCCGATGAGCAGTTCTTC. Its protein is CASSGPPTSADEQFF. The V and J genes are TRBV5-4 and TRBJ2-1; the match to TRBD2 covers 7 bases. V trimming: 4 bases; J trimming: 8 bases; junction bases outside the gene matches: 12. This CDR3 has 15 amino acids. The V gene's germline CDR1 is SGHNT and CDR2 YYREEE (reference sequence).

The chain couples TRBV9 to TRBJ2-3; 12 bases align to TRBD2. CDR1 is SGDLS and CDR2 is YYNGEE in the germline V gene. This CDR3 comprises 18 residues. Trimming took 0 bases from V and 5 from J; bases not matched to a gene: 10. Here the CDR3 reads CASSVDTSGGIRQDTQYF. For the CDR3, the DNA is TGTGCCAGCAGCGTAGACACTAGCGGGGGGATACGCCAAGATACGCAGTATTTT.

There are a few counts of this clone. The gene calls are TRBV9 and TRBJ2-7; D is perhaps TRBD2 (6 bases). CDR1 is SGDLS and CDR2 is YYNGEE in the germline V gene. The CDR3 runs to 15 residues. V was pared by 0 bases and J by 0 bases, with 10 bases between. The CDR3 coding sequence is TGTGCCAGCAGCGTAGGCGGGGACCCCTCCTACGAGCAGTACTTC. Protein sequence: CASSVGGDPSYEQYF.

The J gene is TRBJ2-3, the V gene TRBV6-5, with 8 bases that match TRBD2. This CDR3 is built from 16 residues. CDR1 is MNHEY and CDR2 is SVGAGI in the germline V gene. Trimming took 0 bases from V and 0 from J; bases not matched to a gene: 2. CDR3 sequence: CASSYSQRGSTDTQYF. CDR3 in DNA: TGTGCCAGCAGTTACTCACAGCGGGGGAGCACAGATACGCAGTATTTT.

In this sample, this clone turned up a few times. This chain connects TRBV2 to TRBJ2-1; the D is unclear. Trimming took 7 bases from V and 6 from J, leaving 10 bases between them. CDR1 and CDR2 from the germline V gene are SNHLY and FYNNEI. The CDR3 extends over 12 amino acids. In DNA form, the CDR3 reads TGTGCCAGCACGGAAAGAGGCAATGAGCAGTTCTTC. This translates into CASTERGNEQFF.